The clone carrying this T cell receptor beta chain is a singleton in its sample. What it binds is not known. The data were obtained in a study of cytomegalovirus exposure and HLA in healthy donors. A multiplex PCR was run with 60 Vbeta primers and 13 Jbeta primers. Sequencing used immunoSEQ multiplex PCR; TCRdb keeps in-frame clones, though not all of them. The sample records about 100,000 clones, 75% to 90% being singletons. The donors comprised healthy bone marrow donors. The V segment lost 7 bases and the J segment 6 bases; nucleotides outside the gene matches: 7. In germline, CDR1 is SQVTM, CDR2 ANQGSEA. The CDR3 loop spans 13 amino acids. Findings and caveats of the study: Relative to the roughly 700-donor mean, N-insertions were reportedly fewer in an Asian-associated ancestry cluster in a later analysis. There were a few CMV-associated chains whose specificity for CMV antigens was confirmed in vitro. Later, an analysis found that common viral pathogens appeared to be linked with several of the most significant clusters.

This TCR was sampled from a middle-aged man in good health and CMV-seronegative. The V and J genes are TRBV29-1 and TRBJ2-2; 8 bases agree with TRBD2. Input material: PBMCs. CDR3 nucleotide sequence: TGCAGCGCCCGGAGAGCGGGGGCCGGGGAGCTGTTTTTT. The encoded protein is CSARRAGAGELFF.